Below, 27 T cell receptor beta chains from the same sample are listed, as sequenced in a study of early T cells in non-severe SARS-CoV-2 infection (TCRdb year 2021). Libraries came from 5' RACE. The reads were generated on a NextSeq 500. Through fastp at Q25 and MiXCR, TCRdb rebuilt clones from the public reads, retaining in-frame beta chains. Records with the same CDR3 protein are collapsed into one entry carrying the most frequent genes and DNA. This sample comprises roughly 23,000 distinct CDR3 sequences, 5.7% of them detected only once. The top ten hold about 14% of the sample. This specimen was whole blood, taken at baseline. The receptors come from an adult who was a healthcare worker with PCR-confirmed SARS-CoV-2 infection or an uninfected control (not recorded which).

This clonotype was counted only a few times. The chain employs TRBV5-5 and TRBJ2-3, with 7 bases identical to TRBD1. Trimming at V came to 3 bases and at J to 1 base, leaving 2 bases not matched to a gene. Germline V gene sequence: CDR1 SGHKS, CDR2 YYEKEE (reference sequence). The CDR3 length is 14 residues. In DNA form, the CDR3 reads TGTGCCAGCAGCTCCGGGACAGGCACAGATACGCAGTATTTT. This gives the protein CASSSGTGTDTQYF.

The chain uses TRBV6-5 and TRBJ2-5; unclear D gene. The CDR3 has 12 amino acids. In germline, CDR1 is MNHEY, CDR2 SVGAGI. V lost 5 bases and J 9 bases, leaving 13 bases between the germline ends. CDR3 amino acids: CASSRSPPAQYF. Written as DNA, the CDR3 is TGTGCCAGCAGTAGGTCCCCCCCGGCCCAGTACTTC.

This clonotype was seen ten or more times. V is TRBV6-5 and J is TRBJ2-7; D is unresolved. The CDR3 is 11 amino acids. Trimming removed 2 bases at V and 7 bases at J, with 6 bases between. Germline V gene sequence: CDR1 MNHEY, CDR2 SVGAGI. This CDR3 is CASSYGVEQYF. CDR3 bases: TGTGCCAGCAGTTACGGGGTAGAGCAGTACTTC.

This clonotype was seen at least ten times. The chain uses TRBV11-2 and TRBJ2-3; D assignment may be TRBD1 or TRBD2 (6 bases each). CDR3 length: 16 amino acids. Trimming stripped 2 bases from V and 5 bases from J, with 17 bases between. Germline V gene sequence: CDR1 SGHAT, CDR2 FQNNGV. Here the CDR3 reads CASSLSGGTSRDTQYF. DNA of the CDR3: TGTGCCAGCAGCTTATCAGGCGGGACATCACGAGATACGCAGTATTTT. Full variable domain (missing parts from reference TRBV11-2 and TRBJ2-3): EAGVAQSPRYKIIEKRQSVAFWCNPISGHATLYWYQQILGQGPKLLIQFQNNGVVDDSQLPKDRFSAERLKGVDSTLKIQPAKLEDSAVYLCASSLSGGTSRDTQYFGPGTRLTVL.

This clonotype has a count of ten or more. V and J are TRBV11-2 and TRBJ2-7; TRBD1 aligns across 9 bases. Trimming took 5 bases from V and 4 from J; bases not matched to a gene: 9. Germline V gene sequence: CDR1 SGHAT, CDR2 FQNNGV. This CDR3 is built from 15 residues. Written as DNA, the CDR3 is TGTGCCAGCAGCACAGGGACAGGGACGAGGTACGAGCAGTACTTC. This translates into CASSTGTGTRYEQYF.

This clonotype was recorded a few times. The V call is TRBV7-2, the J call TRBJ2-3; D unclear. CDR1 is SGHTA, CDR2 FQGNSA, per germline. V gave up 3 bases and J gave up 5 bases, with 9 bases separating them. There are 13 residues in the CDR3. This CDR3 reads CASSFSSGDTQYF. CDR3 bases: TGTGCCAGCAGCTTCTCGTCCGGAGATACGCAGTATTTT.

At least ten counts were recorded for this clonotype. The CDR3 reads CASGTGGSNEQFF. The CDR3 region has the DNA TGTGCCAGCGGGACAGGGGGATCCAATGAGCAGTTCTTC. The gene calls are TRBV2 and TRBJ2-1, with 11 nucleotides matching TRBD1. Germline V CDR1 and CDR2: SNHLY, FYNNEI. Trimming cost V 8 bases and J 6 bases; bases outside gene matches: 3. CDR3 length equals 13 residues.

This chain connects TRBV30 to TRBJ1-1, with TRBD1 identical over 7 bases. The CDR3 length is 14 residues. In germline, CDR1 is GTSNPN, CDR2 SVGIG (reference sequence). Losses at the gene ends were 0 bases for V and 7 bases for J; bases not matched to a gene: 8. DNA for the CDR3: TGTGCCTGGAGTGTACGTGCAGGGGGGGATGAAGCTTTCTTT. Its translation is CAWSVRAGGDEAFF. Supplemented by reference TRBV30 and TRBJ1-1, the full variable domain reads SQTIHQWPATLVQPVGSPLSLECTVEGTSNPNLYWYRQAAGRGLQLLFYSVGIGQISSEVPQNLSASRPQDRQFILSSKKLLLSDSGFYLCAWSVRAGGDEAFFGQGTRLTVV.

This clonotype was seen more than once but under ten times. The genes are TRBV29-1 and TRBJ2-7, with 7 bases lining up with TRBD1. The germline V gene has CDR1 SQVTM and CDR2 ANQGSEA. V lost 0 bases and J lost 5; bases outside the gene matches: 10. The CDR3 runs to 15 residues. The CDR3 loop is CSVEDQGGTENEQYF. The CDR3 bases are TGCAGCGTTGAAGATCAAGGGGGCACGGAGAACGAGCAGTACTTC.

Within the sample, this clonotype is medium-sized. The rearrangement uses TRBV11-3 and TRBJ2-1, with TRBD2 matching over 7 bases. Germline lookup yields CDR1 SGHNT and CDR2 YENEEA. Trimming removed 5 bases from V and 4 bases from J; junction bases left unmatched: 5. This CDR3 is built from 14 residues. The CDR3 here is CASSAQGLYNEQFF. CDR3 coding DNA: TGTGCCAGCAGCGCCCAGGGACTATACAATGAGCAGTTCTTC.

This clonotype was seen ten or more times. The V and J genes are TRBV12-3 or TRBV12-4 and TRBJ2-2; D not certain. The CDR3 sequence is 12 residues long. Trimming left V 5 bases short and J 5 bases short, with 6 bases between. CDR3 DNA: TGTGCCAGCAGTCCGACAACCGGGGAGCTGTTTTTT. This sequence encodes CASSPTTGELFF.

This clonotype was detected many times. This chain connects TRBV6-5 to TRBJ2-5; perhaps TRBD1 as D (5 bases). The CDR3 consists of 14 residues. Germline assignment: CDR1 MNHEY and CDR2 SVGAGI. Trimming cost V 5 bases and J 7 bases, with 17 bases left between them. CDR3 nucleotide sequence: TGTGCCAGCAGTCAAAGGGGCTACTCCACGACCCAGTACTTC. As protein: CASSQRGYSTTQYF.

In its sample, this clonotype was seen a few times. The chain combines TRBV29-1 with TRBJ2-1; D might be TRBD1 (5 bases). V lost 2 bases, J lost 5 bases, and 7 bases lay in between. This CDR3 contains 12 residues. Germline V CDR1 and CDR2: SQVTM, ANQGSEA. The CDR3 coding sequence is TGCAGCGTTGAACAAGGGGACAATGAGCAGTTCTTC. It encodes CSVEQGDNEQFF.

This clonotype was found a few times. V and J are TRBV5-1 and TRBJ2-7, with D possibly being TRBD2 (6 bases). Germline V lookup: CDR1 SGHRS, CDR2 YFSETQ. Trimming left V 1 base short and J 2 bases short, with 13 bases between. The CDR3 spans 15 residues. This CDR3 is CASSLLEGSTYEQYF. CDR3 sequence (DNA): TGCGCCAGCAGCTTGTTGGAGGGGAGCACCTACGAGCAGTACTTC.

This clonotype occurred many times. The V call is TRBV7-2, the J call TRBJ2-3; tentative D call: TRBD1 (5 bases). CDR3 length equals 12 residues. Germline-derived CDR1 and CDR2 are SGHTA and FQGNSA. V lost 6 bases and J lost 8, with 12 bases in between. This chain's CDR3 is CASRALQGTQYF. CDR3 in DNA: TGTGCCAGCAGAGCCCTCCAGGGTACGCAGTATTTT.

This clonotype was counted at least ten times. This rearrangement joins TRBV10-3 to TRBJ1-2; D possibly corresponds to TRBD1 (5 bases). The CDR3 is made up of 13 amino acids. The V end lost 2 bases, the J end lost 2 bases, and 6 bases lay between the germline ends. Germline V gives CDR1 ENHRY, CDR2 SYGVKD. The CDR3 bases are TGTGCCATCAGTGAGGACAGCAACTATGGCTACACCTTC. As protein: CAISEDSNYGYTF.

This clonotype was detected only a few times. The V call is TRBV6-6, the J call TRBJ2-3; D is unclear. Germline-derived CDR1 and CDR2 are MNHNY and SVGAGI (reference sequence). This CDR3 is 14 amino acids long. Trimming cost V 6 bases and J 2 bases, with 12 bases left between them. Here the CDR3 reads CASRPDWATDTQYF. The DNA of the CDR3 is TGTGCCAGCAGACCTGACTGGGCCACAGATACGCAGTATTTT.

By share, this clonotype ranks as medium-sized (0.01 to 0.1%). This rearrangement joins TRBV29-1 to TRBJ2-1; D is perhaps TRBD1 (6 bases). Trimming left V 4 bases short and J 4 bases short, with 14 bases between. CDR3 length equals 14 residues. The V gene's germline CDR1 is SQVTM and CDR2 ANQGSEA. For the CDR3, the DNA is TGCAGCGTTGCGACTCTTGGACAGTACAATGAGCAGTTCTTC. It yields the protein CSVATLGQYNEQFF.

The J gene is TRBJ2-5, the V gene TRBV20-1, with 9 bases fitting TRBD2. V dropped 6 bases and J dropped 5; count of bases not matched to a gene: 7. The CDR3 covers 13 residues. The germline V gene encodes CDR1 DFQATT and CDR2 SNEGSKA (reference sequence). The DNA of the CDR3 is TGCAGTGCAAATAGCGGGGGTTGGGAGACCCAGTACTTC. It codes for CSANSGGWETQYF.

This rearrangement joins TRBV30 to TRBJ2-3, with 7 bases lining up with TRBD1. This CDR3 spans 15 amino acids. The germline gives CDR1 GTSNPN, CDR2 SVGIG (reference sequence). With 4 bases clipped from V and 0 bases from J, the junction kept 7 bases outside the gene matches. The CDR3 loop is CAWMKGQSSTDTQYF. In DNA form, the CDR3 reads TGTGCCTGGATGAAGGGACAGTCTAGCACAGATACGCAGTATTTT.

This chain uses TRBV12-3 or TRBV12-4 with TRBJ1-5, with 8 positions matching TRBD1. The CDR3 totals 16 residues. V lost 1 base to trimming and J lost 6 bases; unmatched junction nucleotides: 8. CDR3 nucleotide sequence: TGTGCCAGCAGTTTAGGACAGGGGAAAAGAGGTCAGCCCCAGCATTTT. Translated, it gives CASSLGQGKRGQPQHF.

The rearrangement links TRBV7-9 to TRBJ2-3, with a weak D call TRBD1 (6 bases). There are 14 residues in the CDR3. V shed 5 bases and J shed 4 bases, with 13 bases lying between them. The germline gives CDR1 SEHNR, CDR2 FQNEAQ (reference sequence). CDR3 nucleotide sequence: TGTGCCAGCAGCCGAGTTCAGGGGCCAGATACGCAGTATTTT. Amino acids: CASSRVQGPDTQYF.

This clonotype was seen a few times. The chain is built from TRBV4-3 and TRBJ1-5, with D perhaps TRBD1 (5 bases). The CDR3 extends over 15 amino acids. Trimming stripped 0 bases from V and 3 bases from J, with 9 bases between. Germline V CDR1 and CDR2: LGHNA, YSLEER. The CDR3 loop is CASSQDGAINQPQHF. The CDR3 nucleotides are TGCGCCAGCAGCCAAGATGGGGCCATCAATCAGCCCCAGCATTTT.

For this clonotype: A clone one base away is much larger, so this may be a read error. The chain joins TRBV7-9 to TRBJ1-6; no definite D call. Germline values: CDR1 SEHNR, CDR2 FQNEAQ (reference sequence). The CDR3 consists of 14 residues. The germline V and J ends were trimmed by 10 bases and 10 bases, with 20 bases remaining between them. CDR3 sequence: CANSLVWRGSPLHF. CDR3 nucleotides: TGTGCCAACAGTCTCGTATGGAGAGGATCACCCCTCCACTTT.

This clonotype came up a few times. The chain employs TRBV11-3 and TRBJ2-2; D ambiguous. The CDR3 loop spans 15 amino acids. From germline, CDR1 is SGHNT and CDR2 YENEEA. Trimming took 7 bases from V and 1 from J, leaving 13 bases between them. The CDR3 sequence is CASTLYPGNTGELFF. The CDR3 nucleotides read TGTGCCAGCACACTCTACCCCGGGAACACCGGGGAGCTGTTTTTT.

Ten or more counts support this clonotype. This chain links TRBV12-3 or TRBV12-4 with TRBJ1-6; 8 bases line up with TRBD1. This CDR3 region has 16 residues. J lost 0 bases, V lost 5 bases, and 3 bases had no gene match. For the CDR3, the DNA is TGTGCCAGCAGTCCCGACAGGGGCTCCTATAATTCACCCCTCCACTTT. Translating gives CASSPDRGSYNSPLHF.

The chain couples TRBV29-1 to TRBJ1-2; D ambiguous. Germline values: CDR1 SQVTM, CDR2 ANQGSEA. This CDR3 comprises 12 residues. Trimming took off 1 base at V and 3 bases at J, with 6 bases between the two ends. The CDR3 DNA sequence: TGCAGCGTTGAAGGGCAGGACTATGGCTACACCTTC. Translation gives CSVEGQDYGYTF. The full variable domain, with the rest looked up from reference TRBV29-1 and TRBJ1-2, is SAVISQKPSRDICQRGTSLTIQCQVDSQVTMMFWYRQQPGQSLTLIATANQGSEATYESGFVIDKFPISRPNLTFSTLTVSNMSPEDSSIYLCSVEGQDYGYTFGSGTRLTVV.